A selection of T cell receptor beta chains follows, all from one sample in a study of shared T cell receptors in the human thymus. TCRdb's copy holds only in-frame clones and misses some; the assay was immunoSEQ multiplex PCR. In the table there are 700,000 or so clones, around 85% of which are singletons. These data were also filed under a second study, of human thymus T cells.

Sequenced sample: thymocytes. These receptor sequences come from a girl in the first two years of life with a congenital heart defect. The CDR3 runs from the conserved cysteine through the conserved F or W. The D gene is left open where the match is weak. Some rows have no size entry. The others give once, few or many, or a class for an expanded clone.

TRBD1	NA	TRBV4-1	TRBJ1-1	TGCGCCAGCAGCCAAGTTACAGGGGGTGTAACTGAAGCTTTCTTT	CASSQVTGGVTEAFF
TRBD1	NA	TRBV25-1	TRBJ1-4	TGTGCCAGCAGTCCCGGGACAGGGAATGAAAAACTGTTTTTT	CASSPGTGNEKLFF
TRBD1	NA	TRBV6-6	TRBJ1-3	TGTGCCAGCAGTTACCCGGGGACAGCCTCTGGAAACACCATATATTTT	CASSYPGTASGNTIYF
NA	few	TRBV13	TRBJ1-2	TGTGCCAGCAGCTGTAGCGAGCAGGCCGATGGCTACACCTTC	CASSCSEQADGYTF
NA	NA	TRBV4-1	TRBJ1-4	TGCGCCAGCAGCCAACCGGGGGGCTGGGTTAATGAAAAACTGTTTTTT	CASSQPGGWVNEKLFF
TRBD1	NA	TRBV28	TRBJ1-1	TGTGCCAGCGGCCGGGACAGGGATTCAACTGAAGCTTTCTTT	CASGRDRDSTEAFF
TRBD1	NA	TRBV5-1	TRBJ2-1	TGCGCCAGCAGCGCGGGACAGGGATTGGACAATGAGCAGTTCTTC	CASSAGQGLDNEQFF
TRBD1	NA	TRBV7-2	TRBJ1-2	TGTGCCAGCAGACATACGATCCGGGACAGGGGTTCGGCCTTC	CASRHTIRDRGSAF
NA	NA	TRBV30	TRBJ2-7	TGTGCCTGGAAAACAGGCTCCTACGAGCAGTACTTC	CAWKTGSYEQYF
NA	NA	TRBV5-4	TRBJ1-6	TGTGCCAGCAGCTTGGAAGCCTCAGGAGGTTCACCCCTCCACTTT	CASSLEASGGSPLHF
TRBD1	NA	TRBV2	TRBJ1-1	TGTGCCAGCAAGTTGGCTTTGGGGGGGACAGGGGGGGAAGCTTTCTTT	CASKLALGGTGGEAFF
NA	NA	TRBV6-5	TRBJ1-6	TGTGCCAGCAGTTACTCCTCAGGTTCCTATAATTCACCCCTCCACTTT	CASSYSSGSYNSPLHF
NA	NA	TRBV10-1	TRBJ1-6	TGCGCCAGCAGTGGGGGGGATAATTCACCCCTCCACTTT	CASSGGDNSPLHF
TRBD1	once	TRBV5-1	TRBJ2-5	TGCGCCAGCAGCTTGGCCCGGGACAGGGGCCCATGGACCCAGTACTTC	CASSLARDRGPWTQYF
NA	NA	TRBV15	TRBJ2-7	TGTGCCACCAGCATAGCGCCAAGCCCTTACGAGCAGTACTTC	CATSIAPSPYEQYF
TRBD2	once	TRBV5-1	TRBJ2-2	TGCGCCAGCAGCTTAACTAGCGGGGGGGCGTCAGGGGAGCTGTTTTTT	CASSLTSGGASGELFF
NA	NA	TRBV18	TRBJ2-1	TGTGCCAGCTCACCCATTTTCCTTGCGACTAGACTCAATGAGCAGTTCTTC	CASSPIFLATRLNEQFF
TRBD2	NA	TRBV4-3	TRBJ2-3	TGCGCCAGCAGCCAAGTGACTAGCGGGGTGATCACAGATACGCAGTATTTT	CASSQVTSGVITDTQYF
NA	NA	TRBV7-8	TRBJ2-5	TGTGCCAGCAGCTTGACTCCGGGACTCCAAGAGACCCAGTACTTC	CASSLTPGLQETQYF
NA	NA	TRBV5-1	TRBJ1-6	TGCGCCAGCAGCTTGGTAAGGGGACATGGGGCAGGGTACAAGTCACCCCTCCACTTT	CASSLVRGHGAGYKSPLHF
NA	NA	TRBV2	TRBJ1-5	TGTGCCAGCAGTGAAGCGCAGGGCCTCGGTTTTTTT	CASSEAQGLGFF
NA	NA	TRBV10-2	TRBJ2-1	TGCGCCAGCAGTGTATTCAGGTTTATACAAAATGAGCAGTTCTTC	CASSVFRFIQNEQFF
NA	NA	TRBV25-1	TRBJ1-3	TGTGCCAGCAGCTCCCCCCGGTCCGTCTCTGGAAACACCATATATTTT	CASSSPRSVSGNTIYF
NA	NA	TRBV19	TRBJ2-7	TGTGCCAGTAGTATAAACGCTAGGAGTTACGAGCAGTACTTC	CASSINARSYEQYF
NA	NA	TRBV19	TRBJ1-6	TGTGCCAGTAGTGTTGCCACGGGGTACTCACCCCTCCACTTT	CASSVATGYSPLHF
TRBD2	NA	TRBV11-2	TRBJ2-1	TGTGCCAGCAGCTTAGATGGGACTAGCGGGGGGGATGACAATGAGCAGTTCTTC	CASSLDGTSGGDDNEQFF
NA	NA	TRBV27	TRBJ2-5	TGTGCCAGCAGTTCGAGATCAGGGTTCGTGGTGACCCAGTACTTC	CASSSRSGFVVTQYF
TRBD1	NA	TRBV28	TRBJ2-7	TGTGCCAGCAGTTTCTTTGTGACAGGGGGTACCTACGAGCAGTACTTC	CASSFFVTGGTYEQYF
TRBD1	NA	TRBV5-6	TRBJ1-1	TGTGCCAGCAGCCCCGACAGGGGGAGAAACACTGAAGCTTTCTTT	CASSPDRGRNTEAFF
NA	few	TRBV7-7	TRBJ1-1	TGTGCCAGCAGCTTGACATCGCCCATGGATGTCGAAGCTTTCTTT	CASSLTSPMDVEAFF
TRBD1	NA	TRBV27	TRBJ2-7	TGTGCCACCGGGACAGGGGGTAGGGAGCAGTACTTC	CATGTGGREQYF
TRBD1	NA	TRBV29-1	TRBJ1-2	TGCAGCTGCACAGGGGACCTTGATGGCTACACCTTC	CSCTGDLDGYTF
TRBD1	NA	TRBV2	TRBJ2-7	TGTGCCAGCAGAATACCGGGACAGGGAGGTTCCGAGCAGTACTTC	CASRIPGQGGSEQYF
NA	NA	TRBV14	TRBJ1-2	TGTGCCAGCAGCCCGGAGTCTAACTATGGCTACACCTTC	CASSPESNYGYTF
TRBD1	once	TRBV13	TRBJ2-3	TGTGCCAGCCGAAGGGGGGACAGGAGCACAGATACGCAGTATTTT	CASRRGDRSTDTQYF
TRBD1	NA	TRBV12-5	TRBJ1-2	TGTGCTAGTGGTTTCTCCCGGGACAGGGGGCCTTACAACTATGGCTACACCTTC	CASGFSRDRGPYNYGYTF
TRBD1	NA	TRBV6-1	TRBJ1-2	TGTGCCAGCAGTGATCGACAGGGGTCTGGCTACACCTTC	CASSDRQGSGYTF
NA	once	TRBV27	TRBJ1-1	TGTGCCAGCAGTTCCACAGACAACACTGAAGCTTTCTTT	CASSSTDNTEAFF
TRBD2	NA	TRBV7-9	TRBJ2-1	TGTGCCAGCAGCTTAAAAAGGGGTAGCGGGGCCTCAGACAATGAGCAGTTCTTC	CASSLKRGSGASDNEQFF
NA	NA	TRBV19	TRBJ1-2	TGTGCCAGTACCCCCAGCGACTATGGCTACACCTTC	CASTPSDYGYTF
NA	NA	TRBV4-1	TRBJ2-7	TGCGCCAGCAGCCAAGAGATTGGGCCCCTTGCCTACGAGCAGTACTTC	CASSQEIGPLAYEQYF
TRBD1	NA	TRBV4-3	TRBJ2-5	TGCGCCAGCAGCCAAGGAGGCAGGGGGATCGAAGAGACCCAGTACTTC	CASSQGGRGIEETQYF